This TCR beta chain was identified during a study of technical replicates of blood from several donors. TCRdb's copy holds only in-frame clones and misses some; the assay was immunoSEQ multiplex PCR. Of 66,000 or so clones in the sample, roughly 97% were seen once. Trimming shortened V by 0 bases and J by 6 bases, and 17 bases separated the two germline ends. Germline V CDR1 and CDR2: LNHNV, YYDKDF (reference sequence). The CDR3 covers 17 residues. This rearrangement joins TRBV15 to TRBJ1-4; D possibly corresponds to TRBD1 (5 bases). The specimen was T cells isolated from PBMCs. The TCR was taken from a human donor in good health. CDR3 sequence: CATSRDRGTSFDEKLFF. The CDR3 nucleotides are TGTGCCACCAGCAGAGATCGGGGGACGTCTTTTGATGAAAAACTGTTTTTT. Full variable domain (rest looked up from reference TRBV15 and TRBJ1-4): DAMVIQNPRYQVTQFGKPVTLSCSQTLNHNVMYWYQQKSSQAPKLLFHYYDKDFNNEADTPDNFQSRRPNTSFCFLDIRSPGLGDTAMYLCATSRDRGTSFDEKLFFGSGTQLSVL.